One and the same sample provided the 7 T cell receptor beta chains below, sequenced in a study of control samples from healthy donors and cancer patients. TCRdb's copy holds only in-frame clones and misses some; the assay was immunoSEQ multiplex PCR. The sample records over 150,000 clones, 94% being singletons. Sequencing was carried out using PBMCs. The receptors were sampled from a man aged 55-75 years with colorectal cancer.

V and J are TRBV9 and TRBJ1-5; 7 bases agree with TRBD1. This CDR3 spans 15 amino acids. Germline CDR1 is SGDLS and CDR2 is YYNGEE. V shed 0 bases and J 3 bases; nucleotides not matched to a gene: 3. The CDR3 DNA follows: TGTGCCAGCAGCGTAGGGGGACAGTTCAATCAGCCCCAGCATTTT. Translated, it gives CASSVGGQFNQPQHF.

The chain is built from TRBV24-1 and TRBJ2-2; perhaps TRBD1 as D (6 bases). Germline CDR1 KGHDR, CDR2 SFDVKD. V was clipped by 4 bases and J by 3 bases, with 14 bases between them. The CDR3 has 16 residues. Here the CDR3 reads CATSDRDIFDTGELFF. Here the CDR3 DNA reads TGTGCCACCAGTGACCGGGACATTTTTGACACCGGGGAGCTGTTTTTT.

The chain combines TRBV27 with TRBJ1-3; D not resolved. V dropped 2 bases and J dropped 0 bases, with 11 bases sitting between them. The CDR3 extends over 16 amino acids. Germline V gives CDR1 MNHEY, CDR2 SMNVEV (reference sequence). The DNA of the CDR3 is TGTGCCAGCAGTTTAGCCGGGTCCCGCTCTGGAAACACCATATATTTT. This sequence encodes CASSLAGSRSGNTIYF.

The rearrangement joins TRBV29-1 to TRBJ1-2, with TRBD1 identical over 7 bases. The CDR3 has 13 residues. The germline gives CDR1 SQVTM, CDR2 ANQGSEA. The V and J ends lost 4 bases and 2 bases, in that order; junction bases with no gene match: 4. In nucleotides, the CDR3 is TGCAGCGTTGCCTCACAGGGGAACTATGGCTACACCTTC. It codes for CSVASQGNYGYTF.

V and J are TRBV5-5 and TRBJ1-1; no reliable D call. The ends were cut back, 0 bases at V and 0 bases at J, with 3 bases in the middle. The CDR3 contains 13 residues. Germline V gives CDR1 SGHKS, CDR2 YYEKEE (reference sequence). CDR3 loop: CASSLVVNTEAFF. CDR3 DNA sequence: TGTGCCAGCAGCTTGGTTGTGAACACTGAAGCTTTCTTT.

CDR3 in DNA: TGTGCCTGGAGTCGGGGCCCCTCCGTCTATGGCTACACCTTC. Translation gives CAWSRGPSVYGYTF. The J gene is TRBJ1-2, the V gene TRBV30, with a tentative D call TRBD1 (5 bases). CDR1 and CDR2 from the germline V gene are GTSNPN and SVGIG (reference sequence). This CDR3 is 14 amino acids long. Trimming shortened V by 2 bases and J by 4 bases, and 14 bases separated the two germline ends. The entire variable domain, with the rest obtained from reference TRBV30 and TRBJ1-2, is as follows: SQTIHQWPATLVQPVGSPLSLECTVEGTSNPNLYWYRQAAGRGLQLLFYSVGIGQISSEVPQNLSASRPQDRQFILSSKKLLLSDSGFYLCAWSRGPSVYGYTFGSGTRLTVV.

The rearrangement uses TRBV5-5 and TRBJ1-4; 9 positions agree with TRBD1. Per germline, CDR1 SGHKS and CDR2 YYEKEE (reference sequence). The CDR3 consists of 16 residues. V lost 2 bases and J lost 0; bases outside the gene matches: 2. CDR3 residues: CASSFDRGSTNEKLFF. The CDR3 DNA follows: TGTGCCAGCAGCTTTGACAGGGGGTCAACTAATGAAAAACTGTTTTTT.